This section outlines one TCR beta chain sequence together with its context. The antigen is unknown. TCR alpha and TCR beta cDNA libraries with sample barcodes and UMIs came from 5'RACE using constant-segment primers. Via MiXCR, TCRdb re-called the 5' RACE reads, giving one row per CDR3 protein. Here the sample spans approximately 250,000 distinct CDR3 sequences, roughly a sixth being singletons. V lost 1 base and J lost 5; bases outside the gene matches: 4. This CDR3 has 15 amino acids. Looked up from germline, CDR1 is MGHRA and CDR2 is YSYEKL. These data are taken from a study of T-cell memory formation after mild COVID-19. Study-level background: Clustering of TCRs was largely donor specific.

General study results and limits: CM and EM subsets held most contracting CD4+ clones; EMRA held CD8+ ones. Pre-infection memory contained some responding clones, which suggested that cross-reactive memory had joined.

The chain joins TRBV4-1 to TRBJ2-2; 7 nucleotides line up with TRBD1. Material for sequencing was PBMCs or a T cell subset sorted from them (not recorded which). This clonotype was sampled from a man between 18 and 35 years old who had mild COVID-19 (a few samples of this study predate the infection). Cell type and time point are not known. The CDR3 protein is CASSQGATGTGELFF. CDR3 sequence (DNA): TGCGCCAGCAGCCAAGGGGCGACAGGGACCGGGGAGCTGTTTTTT.